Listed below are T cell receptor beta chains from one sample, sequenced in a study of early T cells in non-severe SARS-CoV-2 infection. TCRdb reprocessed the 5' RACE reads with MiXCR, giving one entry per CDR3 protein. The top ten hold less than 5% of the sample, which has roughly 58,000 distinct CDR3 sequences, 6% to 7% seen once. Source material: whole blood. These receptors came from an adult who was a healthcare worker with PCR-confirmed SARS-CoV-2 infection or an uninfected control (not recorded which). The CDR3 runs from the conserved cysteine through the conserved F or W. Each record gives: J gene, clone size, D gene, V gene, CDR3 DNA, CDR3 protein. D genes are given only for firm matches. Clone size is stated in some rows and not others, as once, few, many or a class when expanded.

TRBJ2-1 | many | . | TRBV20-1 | TGCAGTGCTAGAGTTGGCAGGCCAAGGGGTGAGCAGTTCTTC | CSARVGRPRGEQFF
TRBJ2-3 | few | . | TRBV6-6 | TGTGCCAGCAGTTACCCAAGCGGTAGCACAGATACGCAGTATTTT | CASSYPSGSTDTQYF
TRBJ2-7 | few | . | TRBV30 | TGTGCCTGGAGTCGAGGTCGGGGATACGAGCAGTACTTC | CAWSRGRGYEQYF
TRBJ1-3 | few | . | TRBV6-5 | TGTGCCAGCAGTTACTCCAACACCATATATTTT | CASSYSNTIYF
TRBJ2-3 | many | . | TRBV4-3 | TGCGCCAGCAGCCAAGATGAATGGCCAAGCACAGATACGCAGTATTTT | CASSQDEWPSTDTQYF
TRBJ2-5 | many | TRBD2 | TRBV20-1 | TGCAGTGGAATACGGACTAGCGGGTACCAAGAGACCCAGTACTTC | CSGIRTSGYQETQYF
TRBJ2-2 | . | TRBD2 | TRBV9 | TGTGCCAGCAGCGTAGTTGCCAGCGGGGGCGCGAACACCGGGGAGCTGTTTTTT | CASSVVASGGANTGELFF
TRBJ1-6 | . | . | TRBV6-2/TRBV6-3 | TGTGCCAGCAGTTACTCGGCAGGGTTGTCACCCCTCCACTTT | CASSYSAGLSPLHF
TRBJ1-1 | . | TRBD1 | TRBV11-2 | TGTGCCAGCAGCCCACAGGGGGCAGGGACTGAAGCTTTCTTT | CASSPQGAGTEAFF
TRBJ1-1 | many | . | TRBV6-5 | TGTGCCAGCAGTTCCCCGACAGTAAACACTGAAGCTTTCTTT | CASSSPTVNTEAFF
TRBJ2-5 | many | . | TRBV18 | TGTGCCAGCTCACCCCTTCAGGAAGAGACCCAGTACTTC | CASSPLQEETQYF
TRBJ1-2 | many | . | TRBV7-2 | TGTGCCAGCAGCTTCGGGACGGCTAACTATGGCTACACCTTC | CASSFGTANYGYTF
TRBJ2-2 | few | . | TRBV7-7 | TGTGCTAGCAGTACCGGTACCGGGGAGCTGTTTTTT | CASSTGTGELFF
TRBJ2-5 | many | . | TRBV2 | TGTGCCAGCATGGCAGGGGACCCCCGGGAGACCCAGTACTTC | CASMAGDPRETQYF
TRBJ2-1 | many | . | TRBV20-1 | TGCAGTGCTAGTTTGCGTGGCTCCTACAATGAGCAGTTCTTC | CSASLRGSYNEQFF
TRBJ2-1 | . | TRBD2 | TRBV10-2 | TGCGCCAGCAGTGAAAGGCGGGGGGAGCAGTTCTTC | CASSERRGEQFF
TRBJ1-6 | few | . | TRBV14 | TGTGCCAGCAGCCAAGCAGGGGTTGGTTCACCCCTCCACTTT | CASSQAGVGSPLHF
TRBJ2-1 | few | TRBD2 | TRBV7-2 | TGTGCCAGCAGCTTAGCCAGCGGGGGGCCGAAGATCTTC | CASSLASGGPKIF
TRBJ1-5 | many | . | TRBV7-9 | TGTGCCAGCAGCTTAGGCAGGGGAGATCAGCCCCAGCATTTT | CASSLGRGDQPQHF
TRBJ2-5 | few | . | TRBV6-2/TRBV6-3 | TGTGCCAGCAGTTGGCCCCTAGCGAGGTTCCAAGAGACCCAGTACTTC | CASSWPLARFQETQYF
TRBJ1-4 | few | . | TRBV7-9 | TGTGCCAGCAGCTTAGTGGGCAGGTCGTGGTCCGGTGAAAAACTGTTTTTT | CASSLVGRSWSGEKLFF
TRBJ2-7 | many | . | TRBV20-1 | TGCAGTGCTAGAGAGCAATGGACCTACGAGCAGTACTTC | CSAREQWTYEQYF
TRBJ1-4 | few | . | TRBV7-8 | TGTGCCAGCAGCCCCGCCGCTGCAACTAATGAAAAACTGTTTTTT | CASSPAAATNEKLFF
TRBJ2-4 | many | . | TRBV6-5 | TGTGCCAGCAGTTACTCTAGGGGGGCCAAAAACATTCAGTACTTC | CASSYSRGAKNIQYF
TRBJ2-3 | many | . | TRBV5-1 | TGCGCCAGCAGGTGGGACACTAACCGAATCACAGATACGCAGTATTTT | CASRWDTNRITDTQYF
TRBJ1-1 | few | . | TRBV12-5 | TGTGCTAGTGCCCTTGGATCAGGGAACTCTGAAGCTTTCTTT | CASALGSGNSEAFF
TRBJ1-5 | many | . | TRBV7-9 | TGTGCCAGCACCGACACAGGGTTCCAGCCCCAGCATTTT | CASTDTGFQPQHF
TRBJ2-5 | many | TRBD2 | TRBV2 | TGTGCCAGCAGGATTCATGGACTAGCTGGAGAGACCCAGTACTTC | CASRIHGLAGETQYF
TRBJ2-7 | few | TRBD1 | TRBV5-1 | TGCGCCAGCAGCTTGTTTGGAGGACAGGGGCGTTCCTACGAGCAGTACTTC | CASSLFGGQGRSYEQYF
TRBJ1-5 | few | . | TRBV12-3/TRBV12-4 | TGTGCCAGCAGTTTCCGGCAGGGCGGCAATCAGCCCCAGCATTTT | CASSFRQGGNQPQHF
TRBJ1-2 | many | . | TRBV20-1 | TGCAGCGTAGCTCAGGGAGACTATGGCTACACCTTC | CSVAQGDYGYTF
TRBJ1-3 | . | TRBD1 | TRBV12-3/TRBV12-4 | TGTGCCAGCAGTTCGACAGGGAGGCCTGGAAACACCATATATTTT | CASSSTGRPGNTIYF
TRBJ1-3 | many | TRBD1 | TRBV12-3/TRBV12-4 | TGTGCCAGCAGTCAACAGGGGCTCTCTGGAAACACCATATATTTT | CASSQQGLSGNTIYF
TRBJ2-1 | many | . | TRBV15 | TGTGCCACCAGCAGAGATCAGCAGGGTAGTACTGAGCAGTTCTTC | CATSRDQQGSTEQFF
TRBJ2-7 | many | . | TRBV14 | TGTGCCAGCAGCCAAGGAACAGCTGGGTACTACGAGCAGTACTTC | CASSQGTAGYYEQYF
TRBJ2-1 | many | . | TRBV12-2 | TGTGCAAGTCGCACAGCCCAAGAAGTCGTATCCTACAATGAGCAGTTCTTC | CASRTAQEVVSYNEQFF
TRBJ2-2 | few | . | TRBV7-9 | TGTGCCAGCAGCCCAGGGAGATTAACCGGGGAGCTGTTTTTT | CASSPGRLTGELFF
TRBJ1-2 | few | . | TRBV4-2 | TGTGCCAGCAGCCAAACCCCCGGGGCAGTGCCCAGGGGCTACACCTTC | CASSQTPGAVPRGYTF
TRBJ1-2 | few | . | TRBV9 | TGTGCCAGCAGCGTGGCCGGTCCTGGAGATGGCTACACCTTC | CASSVAGPGDGYTF
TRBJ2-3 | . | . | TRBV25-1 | TGTGCCAGCAGTGAGCCGGGCAAAGATACGCAGTATTTT | CASSEPGKDTQYF
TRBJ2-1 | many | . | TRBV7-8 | TGTGCCAGCAGCTCCGGTAGAAGCAATGAGCAGTTCTTC | CASSSGRSNEQFF
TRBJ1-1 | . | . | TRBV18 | TGTGCCAGCTCCACCGGTGTGGACGTCTCGGATTTCTTT | CASSTGVDVSDFF
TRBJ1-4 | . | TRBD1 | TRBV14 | TGTGCCGCTTGGGGGACAGCCTTCGAAAAACTGTTTTTT | CAAWGTAFEKLFF
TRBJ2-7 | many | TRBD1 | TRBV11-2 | TGTGCCAGCAGCTTAGATCGTATACGTGACAGGGCTACCTACGAGCAGTACTTC | CASSLDRIRDRATYEQYF
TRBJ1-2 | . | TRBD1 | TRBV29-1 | TGCAGCGTTAACGGCAGGGGGGACGGCTATGGCTACACCTTC | CSVNGRGDGYGYTF
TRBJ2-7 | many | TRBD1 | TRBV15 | TGTGCCACCAGCTCCCGGACAGGTAACTACGAGCAGTACTTC | CATSSRTGNYEQYF
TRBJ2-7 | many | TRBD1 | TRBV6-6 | TGTGCCAGCAGGGACAGGGGTTCCCCTTACGAGCAGTACTTC | CASRDRGSPYEQYF
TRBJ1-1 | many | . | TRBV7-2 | TGTGCCAGCAGCTTTACAGTGGGGGCGGCAGCTTTCTTT | CASSFTVGAAAFF
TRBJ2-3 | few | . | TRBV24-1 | TGTGCCACCAGTGAAGGAAGAACTAGCACAGATACGCAGTATTTT | CATSEGRTSTDTQYF
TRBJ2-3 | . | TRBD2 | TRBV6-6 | TGTGCCAGCCGAAACGGACCGGGACTAGCGAACACAGATACGCAGTATTTT | CASRNGPGLANTDTQYF